These 17 T cell receptor beta chains were sequenced from one sample in a study of T cell changes during pregnancy in multiple sclerosis. Sequencing was performed with immunoSEQ multiplex PCR; in TCRdb, only in-frame clones are kept and a portion is missing. The sample shows around 68,000 clones, 75% to 95% of them seen only once. The sequencing here drew on CD4+ T cells from peripheral blood mononuclear cells, taken before pregnancy. The source of these receptors is a female donor with multiple sclerosis, enrolled in a pregnancy study.

The chain joins TRBV11-3 to TRBJ2-6, with 9 bases aligning to TRBD1. Germline V gives CDR1 SGHNT, CDR2 YENEEA. The junction had 6 bases not matched to a gene; V was cut back by 3 bases and J by 0 bases. The CDR3 has 18 amino acids. CDR3 DNA sequence: TGTGCCAGCAGCTTTTCCGGGACAGGGTACTCTGGGGCCAACGTCCTGACTTTC. This gives the protein CASSFSGTGYSGANVLTF.

CDR3 protein: CASSLRVNNEQFF. The CDR3 DNA sequence: TGTGCCAGCAGCTTACGGGTCAACAATGAGCAGTTCTTC. The V and J genes are TRBV7-9 and TRBJ2-1; D is ambiguous. CDR3 length: 13 residues. Looked up from germline, CDR1 is SEHNR and CDR2 is FQNEAQ (reference sequence). V lost 2 bases, J lost 5 bases, and 7 bases lay in between.

V is TRBV5-5 and J is TRBJ2-1, with D possibly matching TRBD2 (6 bases). Trimming cost V 4 bases and J 8 bases, with 13 bases left between them. Looked up from germline, CDR1 is SGHKS and CDR2 is YYEKEE (reference sequence). CDR3 length equals 13 residues. In DNA form, the CDR3 reads TGTGCCAGCAGCCGACTAGATACGTATGAGCAGTTCTTC. It is translated as CASSRLDTYEQFF.

The chain combines TRBV7-8 with TRBJ2-7; 9 bases align to TRBD2. The V segment lost 6 bases and the J segment 1 base; nucleotides outside the gene matches: 10. The V gene's germline CDR1 is SGHVS and CDR2 FQNEAQ. This CDR3 is 16 amino acids long. CDR3 DNA: TGTGCCAGCAGAAATTTAGCGGGGGACGTTTCCTACGAGCAGTACTTC. Protein sequence: CASRNLAGDVSYEQYF. Full variable domain (missing parts from reference TRBV7-8 and TRBJ2-7): GAGVSQSPRYKVAKRGQDVALRCDPISGHVSLFWYQQALGQGPEFLTYFQNEAQLDKSGLPSDRFFAERPEGSVSTLKIQRTQQEDSAVYLCASRNLAGDVSYEQYFGPGTRLTVT.

This clone was seen only a few times. V usage is TRBV9 and J usage is TRBJ1-2; possible D gene TRBD1, 5 bases. Trimming removed 0 bases from V and 8 bases from J, with 11 bases in between. The CDR3 sequence is 13 residues long. CDR1 is SGDLS and CDR2 is YYNGEE in the germline V gene. CDR3 nucleotides: TGTGCCAGCAGCGTAGGCAGGGCAGGAGGCTACACCTTC. This gives the protein CASSVGRAGGYTF.

This chain uses TRBV7-2 with TRBJ2-7; TRBD2 is a possible D gene (6 bases). Germline V gene lookup returns CDR1 SGHTA and CDR2 FQGNSA. Trimming pared 1 base from V and 2 bases from J, leaving 12 bases between. The CDR3 is 15 amino acids. The CDR3 region is CASSLVWRDPYEQYF. CDR3 coding DNA: TGTGCCAGCAGCTTAGTTTGGCGGGATCCCTACGAGCAGTACTTC.

The rearrangement joins TRBV28 to TRBJ1-2; weak D call: TRBD1 (6 bases). This CDR3 region has 14 residues. Deletions cut 3 bases from V and 1 base from J, with 9 bases between. The germline gives CDR1 MDHEN, CDR2 SYDVKM. DNA for the CDR3: TGTGCCAGCAGTTTTTACAGGGTTAACTATGGCTACACCTTC. This codes for CASSFYRVNYGYTF.

V and J are TRBV5-3 and TRBJ2-7; D may be TRBD1 (6 bases). TRBV5-3 is an open reading frame, and its role is uncertain. The V and J ends lost 2 bases and 0 bases respectively, with 12 bases between them. This CDR3 spans 15 amino acids. CDR3 sequence: CARSFRQESSYEQYF. In DNA form, the CDR3 reads TGTGCCAGAAGCTTTCGACAGGAGAGCTCCTACGAGCAGTACTTC.

The V gene is TRBV19, the J gene TRBJ1-1, with 7 bases fitting TRBD1. V was clipped by 5 bases and J by 6 bases; unmatched bases: 0. The CDR3 is 11 amino acids. Germline lookup yields CDR1 LNHDA and CDR2 SQIVND (reference sequence). CDR3 loop: CASSQGAEAFF. CDR3 bases: TGTGCCAGTAGTCAGGGGGCTGAAGCTTTCTTT.

The J gene is TRBJ1-6, the V gene TRBV6-5; no clear D gene. This CDR3 is 13 amino acids long. Per germline, CDR1 MNHEY and CDR2 SVGAGI. The V gene lost 4 bases and the J gene lost 8 bases, with 9 bases spanning the gap. This chain's CDR3 is CASSLEADSPLHF. The CDR3 DNA is TGTGCCAGCAGTTTAGAGGCTGATTCACCCCTCCACTTT.

This clone came up once. The chain employs TRBV4-1 and TRBJ1-2, with 7 bases aligning to TRBD1. Germline V gene lookup returns CDR1 MGHRA and CDR2 YSYEKL. CDR3 size: 16 residues. V lost 4 bases and J lost 4; bases outside the gene matches: 12. The CDR3: CASSRATLTGSYGYTF. CDR3 bases: TGCGCCAGCAGCCGCGCTACCTTGACAGGGAGCTATGGCTACACCTTC.

J is TRBJ1-2 and V is TRBV5-1; D may be TRBD1 (5 bases). With 0 bases removed from V and 12 bases from J, the gap between germline ends came to 15 bases. The germline gives CDR1 SGHRS, CDR2 YFSETQ. The CDR3 contains 13 residues. CDR3 loop: CASSLDGAGLDTF. The CDR3 bases are TGCGCCAGCAGCTTGGATGGGGCGGGGTTGGACACCTTC.

The chain couples TRBV7-9 to TRBJ1-2; TRBD1 agrees at 11 bases. Trimming took 1 base from V and 4 from J; bases not matched to a gene: 8. The CDR3 contains 17 residues. Germline loops: CDR1 SEHNR, CDR2 FQNEAQ (reference sequence). For the CDR3, the DNA is TGTGCCAGCAGCTTAGGGCCCCGGACAGGGGGCGCCTATGGCTACACCTTC. The encoded protein is CASSLGPRTGGAYGYTF.

V gene TRBV19 combines with J gene TRBJ1-5, with a tentative D call TRBD1 (6 bases). Trimming pared 7 bases from V and 11 bases from J, leaving 15 bases between. CDR3 length: 12 residues. Germline V gene lookup returns CDR1 LNHDA and CDR2 SQIVND (reference sequence). CDR3 nucleotide sequence: TGTGCCAGTACCGAGGGGGTTCGGGCCCAGCATTTT. It yields the protein CASTEGVRAQHF.

The V call is TRBV6-5, the J call TRBJ1-2; 8 bases align to TRBD1. V trimming: 2 bases; J trimming: 4 bases; junction bases outside the gene matches: 6. The CDR3 totals 15 residues. In germline, CDR1 is MNHEY, CDR2 SVGAGI. The CDR3 DNA reads TGTGCCAGCAGTTACGGGGGGACAGGCTTCTATGGCTACACCTTC. This translates into CASSYGGTGFYGYTF.

This sequence joins TRBV18 and TRBJ2-5; D uncertain. Trimming removed 1 base at V and 1 base at J, with 7 bases between. The CDR3 spans 14 residues. CDR1 and CDR2 from the germline V gene are KGHSH and LQKENI. The CDR3 protein is CASSPRHLQETQYF. The DNA for the CDR3 is TGTGCCAGCTCACCACGGCACCTCCAAGAGACCCAGTACTTC.

In DNA form, the CDR3 reads TGCGCCAGCAGCCAAGATCCTTTTAGGTGGGGACAGGGTAACCCCACAGATACGCAGTATTTT. Protein: CASSQDPFRWGQGNPTDTQYF. The chain recombines TRBV4-3 with TRBJ2-3, with 9 bases aligning to TRBD1. Germline V gene sequence: CDR1 LGHNA, CDR2 YSLEER. This CDR3 comprises 21 residues. V shed 0 bases and J 2 bases; nucleotides not matched to a gene: 18.